This T cell receptor (beta chain) was identified in a study of radiotherapy plus CTLA-4 blockade in lung cancer. V was trimmed by 4 bases and J by 1 base, leaving 11 bases between them. The CDR3 totals 14 residues. Germline loops: CDR1 SGHRS, CDR2 YFSETQ. General study findings and limits: The study found tumor-derived TCR clones expanded in blood after radiotherapy plus ipilimumab. Response was reportedly best predicted by early blood T cell clone dynamics, with interferon-beta.

Comments on this clone: No antigen is known for it.

People whose metastatic non-small-cell lung cancer was chemo-refractory got focal radiation along with CTLA-4 blockade by ipilimumab. The protocol was immunoSEQ multiplex PCR, while the TCRdb copy is restricted to in-frame clones and leaves out a portion. Of about 95,000 clones listed, 83% are singletons. The J gene is TRBJ1-1, the V gene TRBV5-1, with unresolved D. The sample was peripheral blood, taken from a patient treated with radiotherapy plus ipilimumab. The clonotype originates from a human donor with non-small cell lung cancer who had stable disease on radiotherapy plus ipilimumab. The CDR3 protein is CASSNGWENTEAFF. CDR3 sequence (DNA): TGCGCCAGCAGCAACGGCTGGGAGAACACTGAAGCTTTCTTT. The variable domain in full, completed from reference TRBV5-1 and TRBJ1-1, reads KAGVTQTPRYLIKTRGQQVTLSCSPISGHRSVSWYQQTPGQGLQFLFEYFSETQRNKGNFPGRFSGRQFSNSRSEMNVSTLELGDSALYLCASSNGWENTEAFFGQGTRLTVV.